The entry below describes one T cell receptor (beta chain). This sample stems from a study of blood T cell repertoires in COVID-19. Libraries were prepared by immunoSEQ multiplex PCR; TCRdb keeps only in-frame clonotypes and omits some of them. The table has 90,000 or so clones, roughly three quarters seen once. The CDR3 runs to 14 residues. Germline CDR1 is MNHEY and CDR2 is SVGAGI. Trimming removed 7 bases at V and 2 bases at J, with 13 bases between. The sequenced sample consisted of peripheral blood. The genes are TRBV6-5 and TRBJ2-3; no reliable D call. This sequence was found in a human donor in a cohort sampled during active COVID-19. This CDR3 reads CASTRQWATDTQYF. The CDR3 DNA follows: TGTGCCAGCACCCGACAATGGGCCACAGATACGCAGTATTTT.